The source of this T cell receptor beta chain is a study of shared clonotypes between healthy human individuals. At the level of the study: Those who served as donors were two women and a few men between the ages of 18 and 49. Study-wide points: At large depth, rarefaction still showed sorted-subset sequencing to be incomplete. Represented diversity, genetic and exposure-history alike, was limited by few donors.

Sequencing was performed with immunoSEQ multiplex PCR; in TCRdb, only in-frame clones are kept and a portion is missing. The profile covers 2 million to 3 million clones, with just over 90% appearing a single time and roughly 0.14% taken by the ten largest. To note about this clone: Its antigen is as yet unknown.

The CDR3 has 13 residues. Germline loops: CDR1 MNHEY, CDR2 SVGAGI. This TCR came from a man younger than 35 in good health. Sequencing used naive CD4+ T cells sorted from blood. Subset indicated: CD45RA+ positively selected. The rearrangement joins TRBV6-5 to TRBJ2-3; possible D gene TRBD1, 5 bases. The CDR3 region is CATQGLGTDTQYF. The CDR3 DNA reads TGTGCTACCCAGGGATTGGGCACAGATACGCAGTATTTT.